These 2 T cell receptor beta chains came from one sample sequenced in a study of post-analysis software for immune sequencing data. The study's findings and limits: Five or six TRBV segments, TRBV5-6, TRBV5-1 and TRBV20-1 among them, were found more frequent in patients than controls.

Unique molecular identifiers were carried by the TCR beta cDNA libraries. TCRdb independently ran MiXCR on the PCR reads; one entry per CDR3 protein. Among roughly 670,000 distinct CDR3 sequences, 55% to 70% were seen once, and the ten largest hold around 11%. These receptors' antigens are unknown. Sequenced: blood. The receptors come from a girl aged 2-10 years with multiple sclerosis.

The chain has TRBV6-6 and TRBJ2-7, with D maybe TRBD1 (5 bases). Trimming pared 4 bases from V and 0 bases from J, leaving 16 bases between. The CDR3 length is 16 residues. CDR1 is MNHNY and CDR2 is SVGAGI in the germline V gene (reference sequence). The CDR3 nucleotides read TGTGCCAGCAGTTCAGACCAGGGCCGAAGCTCCTACGAGCAGTACTTC. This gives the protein CASSSDQGRSSYEQYF.

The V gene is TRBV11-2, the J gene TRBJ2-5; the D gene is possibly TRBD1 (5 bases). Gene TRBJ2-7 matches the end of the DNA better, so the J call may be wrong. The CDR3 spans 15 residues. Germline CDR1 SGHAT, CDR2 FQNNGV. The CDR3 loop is CASSFEGVARSEQYF. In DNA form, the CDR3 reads TGTGCCAGCAGCTTCGAAGGGGTAGCTAGATCCGAGCAGTACTTC.